What follows is one TCR beta chain and its context. This clonotype was detected many times. This clone's antigen is unknown. Base-call qualities are not available, and no considerably larger clone is one nucleotide away. Sequencing was performed on an Illumina HiSeq 1500. TCRdb's own reprocessing of the public reads used fastp at Q25 and MiXCR and kept productive beta chains. Rows with one shared CDR3 protein collapse into an entry with the most common genes and DNA. The sample includes under 850,000 distinct CDR3 sequences, with around 35% observed a single time. The top ten clonotypes cover 18% of the sample. Explained via the paper, the treatment or condition label denotes: in vitro stimulation with specific CMV peptide epitopes to enrich CMV-specific T cells. This specimen belongs to a study of T cell repertoires in cytomegalovirus infection (dated by TCRdb to the late 2010s). For the study in its entirety: Alongside well-studied HLA-B-restricted epitopes, the peptide stimulations were aimed at recently identified HLA-C-restricted CMV epitopes, whose presentation resists viral immunomodulation. The HLA type of each donor mattered for the analysis, because public TCR beta signatures pointed to carriage of CMV infection along with the matching HLA type. Beyond this particular receptor, the publication reports: Carriers of CMV infection plus the relevant HLA type were discriminated by the cumulative frequency of public TCR beta family members in the study cohort and in an independent roughly 370-donor cohort. In the ex vivo response, HLA-C-restricted CMV-specific TCR beta clonotypes were dominant, and in two of eight donors the single most frequent clonotype came from this HLA-C-restricted group.

V is shortened by 6 bases, J by 2 bases, and the region joining them spans 15 bases. CDR3 length: 14 amino acids, cysteine to phenylalanine. The kept DNA is CDR3 alone, 42 bases in frame from the first base. Taken from the germline V gene, the CDR1 and CDR2 loops are SGHDT and YYEEEE. The sample was cultured PBMCs, taken from culture after CMV antigen stimulation. The receptor was isolated from a human donor in good health (CMV status not recorded). Some clones in this sample may be carry-over from other donors' samples. Here the chain combines TRBV5-6 and TRBJ2-7; the D segment cannot be called with confidence. The DNA reads as follows: TGTGCCAGCACCCGATGGGCGGTTACCTACGAGCAGTACTTC. The encoded protein is CASTRWAVTYEQYF.